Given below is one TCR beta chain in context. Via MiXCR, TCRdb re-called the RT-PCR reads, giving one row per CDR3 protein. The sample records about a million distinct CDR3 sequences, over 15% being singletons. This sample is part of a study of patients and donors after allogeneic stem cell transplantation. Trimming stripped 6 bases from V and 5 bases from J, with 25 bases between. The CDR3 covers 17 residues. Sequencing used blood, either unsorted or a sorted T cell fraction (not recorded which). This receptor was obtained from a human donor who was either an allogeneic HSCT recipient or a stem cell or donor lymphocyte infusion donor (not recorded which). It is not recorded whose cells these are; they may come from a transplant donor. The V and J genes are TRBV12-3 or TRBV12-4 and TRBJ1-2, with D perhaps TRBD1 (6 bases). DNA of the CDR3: TGTGCCAGCAGCCCTACCTTGACGGACAGAGTCTATTATGGCTACACCTTC. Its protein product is CASSPTLTDRVYYGYTF.